This entry concerns a single TCR beta chain. The data originate from a study of STAT5B mutations in CD4+ large granular lymphocyte leukemia. The assay was run at survey level. Libraries were prepared by immunoSEQ multiplex PCR; TCRdb keeps only in-frame clonotypes and omits some of them. Of under 40,000 clones in the sample, around 85% were seen once. Germline CDR1 reads MNHNY; CDR2 reads SVGAGI (reference sequence). The CDR3 contains 14 residues. Trimming pared 6 bases from V and 0 bases from J, leaving 12 bases between. This chain links TRBV6-6 with TRBJ2-7; D might be TRBD1 (6 bases). This sequence originates from a human donor in good health. Sequencing was carried out using CD4+ T cells from blood buffy coats. The CDR3: CASRTKDSSYEQYF. CDR3 coding DNA: TGTGCCAGCAGGACGAAGGACAGCTCCTACGAGCAGTACTTC.